One sample yielded the 5 T cell receptor beta chains listed below, sequenced in a study of identical twins. Via MiXCR, TCRdb re-called the 5' RACE reads, giving one row per CDR3 protein. The sample lists roughly 1,500,000 distinct CDR3 sequences, less than 40% occurring once. Sequences were obtained from cord blood. These receptors were obtained from a newborn girl in good health.

This chain uses TRBV2 with TRBJ2-6; D unclear. V was pared by 7 bases and J by 0 bases, with 7 bases between. The CDR3 is 14 amino acids. The germline CDR1 and CDR2 sequences are SNHLY and FYNNEI. This CDR3 is CASIGFSGANVLTF. In DNA, the CDR3 is TGTGCCAGCATCGGCTTCTCTGGGGCCAACGTCCTGACTTTC. Based on the CDR3 plus reference TRBV2 and TRBJ2-6, the full variable domain is EPEVTQTPSHQVTQMGQEVILRCVPISNHLYFYWYRQILGQKVEFLVSFYNNEISEKSEIFDDQFSVERPDGSNFTLKIRSTKLEDSAMYFCASIGFSGANVLTFGAGSRLTVL.

This clonotype was recorded a few times. The chain links TRBV12-3 or TRBV12-4 to TRBJ2-7; 8 bases match TRBD1. The junction had 13 bases not matched to a gene; V was cut back by 8 bases and J by 7 bases. The CDR3 runs to 14 residues. CDR3 coding DNA: TGTGCCAGCGGCGCTCCGGGACAGGATAATGAGCAGTACTTC. Translated, it gives CASGAPGQDNEQYF.

As to this clonotype: At one end the junction does not follow the germline gene, possibly because of a read error. This chain connects TRBV7-7 to TRBJ2-1; D is uncertain. The J call is doubtful: the DNA matches TRBJ2-7 better. Germline V gene data show CDR1 as SSHAT and CDR2 as FNYEAQ (reference sequence). The CDR3 runs to 16 residues. The CDR3: CASSLVSSSSYNEQYF. CDR3 bases: TGTGCTAGCAGCTTAGTTTCTAGTAGCTCCTACAATGAGCAGTACTTC.

The V call is TRBV5-1, the J call TRBJ2-5, with 14 bases matching TRBD2. V lost 1 base and J lost 11; bases outside the gene matches: 13. The germline gives CDR1 SGHRS, CDR2 YFSETQ. The CDR3 spans 17 residues. CDR3 residues: CASSLSTSGGAYNEQYF. CDR3 DNA sequence: TGCGCCAGCAGCTTGTCGACTAGCGGGGGGGCCTACAATGAGCAGTACTTC. Full variable domain (remainder filled in from reference TRBV5-1 and TRBJ2-5): KAGVTQTPRYLIKTRGQQVTLSCSPISGHRSVSWYQQTPGQGLQFLFEYFSETQRNKGNFPGRFSGRQFSNSRSEMNVSTLELGDSALYLCASSLSTSGGAYNEQYFGPGTRLLVL.

This clonotype has a handful of counts. The genes are TRBV27 and TRBJ2-7; the D is unclear. This CDR3 spans 14 amino acids. Trimming stripped 5 bases from V and 3 bases from J, with 14 bases between. Germline CDR1 reads MNHEY; CDR2 reads SMNVEV (reference sequence). CDR3 sequence: CASSEVGEGYEQYF. The CDR3, as DNA: TGTGCCAGCAGTGAGGTCGGAGAAGGCTACGAGCAGTACTTC.